These T cell receptor beta chains were read from a single sample in a study of shared clonotypes between healthy human individuals. Assay used: immunoSEQ multiplex PCR; TCRdb lists only in-frame clones, some missing. In the table there are around 2,000,000 clones, 95% of which are singletons. The sample comprised naive CD4+ T cells sorted from blood. The receptors come from a man aged 18 to 35 in good health. The CDR3 runs from the conserved cysteine through the conserved F or W. D genes are given only for firm matches. The size field is filled for only some rows; it gives once, few, many or a size class.

v_call,d_call,j_call,clone_size,cdr3_aa,cdr3_nt
TRBV4-2,TRBD2,TRBJ2-1,.,CASSQDLAGTRGNEQFF,TGTGCCAGCAGCCAAGATCTAGCGGGAACCCGAGGCAATGAGCAGTTCTTC
TRBV18,.,TRBJ2-3,.,CASSPPGGADTQYF,TGTGCCAGCTCACCACCAGGCGGGGCAGATACGCAGTATTTT
TRBV2,.,TRBJ2-5,.,CASSGGDLGGETQYF,TGTGCCAGCAGTGGAGGGGACCTGGGTGGAGAGACCCAGTACTTC
TRBV5-1,TRBD1,TRBJ2-7,.,CASSPPGQGEGEQYF,TGCGCCAGCAGCCCTCCGGGACAGGGAGAGGGCGAGCAGTACTTC
TRBV7-6,.,TRBJ1-1,.,CASSPRVMNTEAFF,TGTGCCAGCAGCCCGCGGGTCATGAACACTGAAGCTTTCTTT
TRBV18,TRBD2,TRBJ2-7,.,CASSLTSGAAYEQYF,TGTGCCAGCTCATTGACTAGCGGGGCTGCCTACGAGCAGTACTTC
TRBV5-1,TRBD2,TRBJ2-3,.,CASSLGTSGGSTDTQYF,TGCGCCAGCAGCCTCGGGACTAGCGGGGGGTCCACAGATACGCAGTATTTT
TRBV5-1,.,TRBJ2-7,.,CASSLSGQLYEQYF,TGCGCCAGCAGCTTGTCAGGGCAGCTGTACGAGCAGTACTTC
TRBV6-5,.,TRBJ1-2,.,CASSYSSELNYGYTF,TGTGCCAGCAGTTACTCGTCAGAGCTTAACTATGGCTACACCTTC
TRBV5-6,.,TRBJ1-2,.,CASSLQLQGNYGYTF,TGTGCCAGCAGCCTACAACTACAGGGAAACTATGGCTACACCTTC
TRBV5-1,.,TRBJ1-1,.,CASTTGLGNTEAFF,TGCGCCAGCACAACAGGGTTGGGGAACACTGAAGCTTTCTTT
TRBV11-2,TRBD2,TRBJ2-3,.,CASSLVGLASTDTQYF,TGTGCCAGCAGCTTAGTGGGACTAGCATCCACAGATACGCAGTATTTT
TRBV2,.,TRBJ1-2,.,CASSDRTAGYTF,TGTGCCAGCAGTGACAGGACCGCTGGCTACACCTTC
TRBV5-1,TRBD1,TRBJ1-1,.,CASSQGTDPTEAFF,TGCGCCAGCAGCCAAGGGACAGATCCCACTGAAGCTTTCTTT
TRBV4-3,TRBD2,TRBJ2-2,.,CASSQPRLAELNTGELFF,TGCGCCAGCAGCCAACCCAGACTAGCGGAATTGAACACCGGGGAGCTGTTTTTT
TRBV30,.,TRBJ1-2,.,CAWSPDSDYGYTF,TGTGCCTGGAGTCCGGACAGTGACTATGGCTACACCTTC
TRBV4-3,TRBD1,TRBJ2-1,.,CASSQYPEGQRYNEQFF,TGCGCCAGCAGCCAGTACCCCGAGGGACAGCGATACAATGAGCAGTTCTTC
TRBV10-2,.,TRBJ2-7,.,CATLLGQYYEQYF,TGCGCCACCCTCCTCGGACAGTACTACGAGCAGTACTTC
TRBV5-4,.,TRBJ2-1,once,CASSATSSSSYNEQFF,TGTGCCAGCAGCGCAACAAGTTCGAGCTCCTACAATGAGCAGTTCTTC
TRBV5-1,.,TRBJ2-7,.,CVSSLWGATLDEQYF,TGCGTCAGCAGCTTGTGGGGGGCCACTCTCGACGAGCAGTACTTC
TRBV19,.,TRBJ1-4,.,CASSTTWINGDEKLFF,TGTGCCAGTAGTACCACTTGGATTAACGGGGATGAAAAACTGTTTTTT
TRBV18,.,TRBJ1-3,once,CASSQTEGDGNTIYF,TGTGCCAGCTCACAGACGGAAGGGGATGGAAACACCATATATTTT
TRBV6-1,.,TRBJ1-2,.,CASSYGPGAVGYTF,TGTGCCAGCAGTTATGGACCAGGGGCGGTTGGCTACACCTTC
TRBV7-9,TRBD2,TRBJ2-1,once,CASSFGLAGNEQFF,TGTGCCAGCAGCTTCGGACTAGCGGGGAATGAGCAGTTCTTC
TRBV9,.,TRBJ2-5,.,CASRRDTQETQYF,TGTGCCAGCAGACGGGACACCCAAGAGACCCAGTACTTC
TRBV2,.,TRBJ1-2,.,CASLLEEANYGYTF,TGTGCCAGCCTCCTCGAGGAAGCTAACTATGGCTACACCTTC
TRBV12-5,.,TRBJ1-5,.,CASALIVTGSNQPQHF,TGTGCTAGTGCCCTCATCGTGACGGGAAGCAATCAGCCCCAGCATTTT
TRBV6-1,.,TRBJ1-2,.,CASSEAGVVYGYTF,TGTGCCAGCAGTGAGGCAGGGGTCGTCTATGGCTACACCTTC
TRBV5-1,.,TRBJ1-1,once,CASSLVGRQGNTEAFF,TGCGCCAGCAGCTTGGTAGGTCGGCAGGGGAACACTGAAGCTTTCTTT
TRBV27,.,TRBJ2-7,.,CASTSTSRGVYEQYF,TGTGCCAGCACCTCCACCTCCCGAGGGGTCTACGAGCAGTACTTC
TRBV6-5,TRBD2,TRBJ2-7,.,CASSGGTSGTYEQYF,TGTGCCAGCAGTGGCGGGACTAGCGGCACCTACGAGCAGTACTTC
TRBV5-4,.,TRBJ1-2,.,CASSAGGANYGYTF,TGTGCCAGCAGTGCGGGGGGCGCCAACTATGGCTACACCTTC
TRBV5-4,TRBD2,TRBJ2-5,.,CASSLSPSTSGRGETQYF,TGTGCCAGCAGCTTGTCCCCCTCGACTAGCGGGAGAGGAGAGACCCAGTACTTC
TRBV2,.,TRBJ1-4,few,CASRKLGASNEKLFF,TGTGCCAGCAGAAAATTGGGGGCGTCTAATGAAAAACTGTTTTTT
TRBV2,.,TRBJ2-7,.,CASGRMSSYEQYF,TGTGCCAGCGGCCGGATGAGCTCCTACGAGCAGTACTTC
TRBV6-1,TRBD1,TRBJ2-7,.,CASSAPDRGYLGQYF,TGTGCCAGCAGTGCTCCGGACAGGGGGTACCTTGGGCAGTACTTC
TRBV28,TRBD1,TRBJ1-4,.,CASRSQDRGGEKLFF,TGTGCCAGCAGATCCCAGGACAGGGGCGGAGAAAAACTGTTTTTT
TRBV21-1,.,TRBJ2-7,.,CASRKSRVCEQYF,TGTGCCAGCAGAAAAAGCCGGGTTTGCGAGCAGTACTTC
TRBV5-4,.,TRBJ2-1,.,CASSSWLAQGTNEQFF,TGTGCCAGCAGCTCGTGGTTGGCCCAGGGGACCAATGAGCAGTTCTTC
TRBV19,TRBD1,TRBJ2-5,.,CASRQGAGETQYF,TGTGCCAGTAGACAGGGGGCGGGAGAGACCCAGTACTTC
TRBV4-1,.,TRBJ2-2,.,CASSQARVGGELFF,TGCGCCAGCAGCCAAGCCAGGGTTGGCGGGGAGCTGTTTTTT
TRBV5-1,.,TRBJ2-7,few,CASSSRNTGRYEQYF,TGCGCCAGCAGCAGTCGTAACACGGGCAGGTACGAGCAGTACTTC
TRBV5-1,.,TRBJ2-1,.,CATQLRGGRAYNEQFF,TGCGCCACCCAACTCAGGGGGGGCCGAGCTTACAATGAGCAGTTCTTC
TRBV2,TRBD1,TRBJ1-6,.,CATSGTEWSPLHF,TGTGCCACCTCCGGGACAGAATGGTCACCCCTCCACTTT
TRBV5-1,.,TRBJ2-7,.,CASSNTGTSYEQYF,TGCGCCAGCAGCAATACAGGGACATCCTACGAGCAGTACTTC
TRBV5-1,TRBD1,TRBJ1-2,.,CASSLEGLRGDGYTF,TGCGCCAGCAGCTTGGAAGGCCTCAGGGGGGATGGCTACACCTTC
TRBV5-4,.,TRBJ2-7,.,CASSLAFAYEQYF,TGTGCCAGCAGCTTGGCCTTCGCGTACGAGCAGTACTTC